This entry describes one T cell receptor beta chain. This same CDR3 is encoded by further DNA sequences in the sample. The CDR3 loop spans 14 amino acids. V lost 5 bases and J lost 2; bases outside the gene matches: 4. The germline CDR1 and CDR2 sequences are SGHRS and YFSETQ. Original data processing: Cell counts per sample came from amplifying reference gene primers. Sequencing was performed with immunoSEQ multiplex PCR; in TCRdb, only in-frame clones are kept and a portion is missing. V, J and clone size derive from that table, while D and trimming were established from the DNA sequence. The sample holds about 240,000 clones; roughly 88% are singletons and the top ten take approximately 13%. This sample is drawn from a study of blood T cell repertoires in COVID-19. Looking at the study overall: COVID-19 samples from acute and convalescent phases originated in the United States, Italy and Spain. Sample material is recorded as cDNA or gDNA derived from T cells, B-cell-depleted T cells, or PBMCs.

The source is a man older than 75 with acute or convalescent COVID-19. Sequences were obtained from peripheral blood. This chain connects TRBV5-1 to TRBJ2-5, with TRBD1 identical over 9 bases. The CDR3 nucleotides read TGCGCCAGCAGTTCCGGACAGGGGCAAGAGACCCAGTACTTC. Translated: CASSSGQGQETQYF.